This entry lists 5 T cell receptor beta chains sequenced from one sample in a study of blood T cell repertoires in COVID-19. The repertoire was sequenced with immunoSEQ multiplex PCR; TCRdb's copy has only in-frame clones and lacks some. The table includes approximately 88,000 clones, under 90% detected once. What was sequenced was peripheral blood. These TCRs come from a woman in her seventies with acute or convalescent COVID-19.

This chain links TRBV30 with TRBJ1-3; 8 positions agree with TRBD1. The germline V gene has CDR1 GTSNPN and CDR2 SVGIG (reference sequence). After removal of 3 bases from V and 7 bases from J, the junction contained 8 bases not matched to a gene. This CDR3 region has 14 residues. CDR3 protein: CAWRGTGGPNTIYF. CDR3 coding DNA: TGTGCCTGGAGGGGTACAGGGGGTCCCAACACCATATATTTT. Complete variable domain (other parts from reference TRBV30 and TRBJ1-3): SQTIHQWPATLVQPVGSPLSLECTVEGTSNPNLYWYRQAAGRGLQLLFYSVGIGQISSEVPQNLSASRPQDRQFILSSKKLLLSDSGFYLCAWRGTGGPNTIYFGEGSWLTVV.

The CDR3 is CASGLVSTSGRETQYF. CDR3 DNA: TGTGCTAGTGGTTTGGTATCGACTAGCGGGAGAGAGACCCAGTACTTC. V usage is TRBV12-5 and J usage is TRBJ2-5, with 12 bases matching TRBD2. V was clipped by 0 bases and J by 4 bases; unmatched bases: 3. The length of the CDR3 is 16 residues. Per germline, CDR1 LGHNT and CDR2 FRNRAP.

The genes are TRBV5-1 and TRBJ2-5; D is possibly TRBD1 (6 bases). Trimming removed 0 bases at V and 5 bases at J, with 17 bases between. Germline CDR1 is SGHRS and CDR2 is YFSETQ. The CDR3 is made up of 16 amino acids. CDR3 amino acids: CASSLAAGTPGETQYF. DNA for the CDR3: TGCGCCAGCAGCTTGGCTGCAGGGACACCCGGGGAGACCCAGTACTTC.

The rearrangement uses TRBV24-1 and TRBJ1-2; 7 bases are shared with TRBD1. The CDR3 contains 18 residues. V was pared by 4 bases and J by 7 bases, with 20 bases of the junction left unmatched. Germline CDR1 is KGHDR and CDR2 is SFDVKD. Written as DNA, the CDR3 is TGTGCCACCAGTGACGTCGGGACAAGGGGGCCTGGCGTTTCTGGCTACACCTTC. As protein: CATSDVGTRGPGVSGYTF.

The chain joins TRBV7-9 to TRBJ2-2; D is ambiguous. Trimming took off 2 bases at V and 0 bases at J, with 4 bases between the two ends. The CDR3 extends over 14 amino acids. Germline V gene lookup returns CDR1 SEHNR and CDR2 FQNEAQ (reference sequence). CDR3 loop: CASSLQANTGELFF. The DNA for the CDR3 is TGTGCCAGCAGCTTACAGGCGAACACCGGGGAGCTGTTTTTT. Full variable domain (outside the CDR3, taken from reference TRBV7-9 and TRBJ2-2): DTGVSQNPRHKITKRGQNVTFRCDPISEHNRLYWYRQTLGQGPEFLTYFQNEAQLEKSRLLSDRFSAERPKGSFSTLEIQRTEQGDSAMYLCASSLQANTGELFFGEGSRLTVL.